The 5 T cell receptor beta chains presented below share a single source sample, sequenced in a study of identifying expanded T cells in peripheral blood. Using immunoSEQ multiplex PCR, the repertoire was profiled, and TCRdb retains in-frame clones only, with some absent. The table lists 90,000 or so clones, 75% to 90% of them singletons. Sequenced sample: blood. Receptors were obtained from a person between 18 and 75 years old in good health.

The chain links TRBV6-4 to TRBJ2-5; 9 nucleotides align to TRBD2. The CDR3 consists of 13 residues. The germline V gene encodes CDR1 MRHNA and CDR2 SNTAGT. J lost 5 bases, V lost 6 bases, and 4 bases had no gene match. This CDR3 is CASSLAGGETQYF. The CDR3 bases are TGTGCCAGCAGCCTCGCGGGGGGGGAGACCCAGTACTTC.

This clone was observed a single time. The rearrangement uses TRBV7-9 and TRBJ2-5; 8 bases are a match to TRBD2. The CDR3 totals 14 residues. V was pared by 5 bases and J by 2 bases, with 4 bases of the junction left unmatched. CDR1 SEHNR and CDR2 FQNEAQ come from the germline V gene (reference sequence). DNA of the CDR3: TGTGCCAGCAGCCCGCGGGGGGTGCAAGAGACCCAGTACTTC. It is translated as CASSPRGVQETQYF.

Note on this clone: The conserved phenylalanine or tryptophan is not found at the CDR3 terminus, so this likely reflects a read error. It is unclear where the CDR3 begins or ends on the DNA, so no DNA is shown, and the CDR3 is as TCRdb lists it. The chain links TRBV12-1 to TRBJ2-3; the D call in the table, TRBD2, was not verified against the DNA. TRBV12-1 counts as a pseudogene. Inclusive of both ends, the CDR3 amounts to 15 amino acids. The CDR3 here is CASSYREVPADTQYL.

The chain has TRBV27 and TRBJ2-3; D unclear. CDR3 length: 13 residues. Germline CDR1 reads MNHEY; CDR2 reads SMNVEV (reference sequence). Trimming cost V 10 bases and J 3 bases, with 14 bases left between them. In DNA form, the CDR3 reads TGTGCCACCACGTCCCCTAATACAGATACGCAGTATTTT. Its translation is CATTSPNTDTQYF.

This chain joins TRBV7-2 and TRBJ2-1, with TRBD2 identical over 11 bases. Looked up from germline, CDR1 is SGHTA and CDR2 is FQGNSA. This CDR3 has 15 residues. Trimming took 2 bases from V and 5 from J; bases not matched to a gene: 2. CDR3 loop: CASSLIAGGNNEQFF. CDR3 sequence (DNA): TGTGCCAGCAGCTTAATAGCGGGGGGGAACAATGAGCAGTTCTTC.